These T cell receptor beta chains were read from a single sample in a study of blood T cells in healthy people across ages. TCRdb processed the 5' RACE reads anew with MiXCR; each CDR3 protein has one entry. The sample consists of 700,000 or so distinct CDR3 sequences, 22% of them appearing once. Specimen: blood. The receptors here all came from a man aged 65-85 years in good health. CDR3s include the opening cysteine and the closing phenylalanine or tryptophan. Fields, in order: J gene, clone size, V gene, D gene, CDR3 DNA, CDR3 protein. A D gene is named only where the DNA matches it firmly. Not every row has a clone size; where given, it reads once, few, many or a size class.

TRBJ1-2 | - | TRBV7-8 | - | TGTGCCAGCAGCTTAGACGGCAGGACCTACTCTGATGAAATTTTC | CASSLDGRTYSDEIF
TRBJ2-3 | few | TRBV5-1 | - | TGCGCCAGCAGCTTGACCCAGGGCACAGATACGCAGTATTTT | CASSLTQGTDTQYF
TRBJ1-2 | - | TRBV20-1 | TRBD1 | TGCAGTGCTAGAGGCGCGACAGGGGAATATGGCTACACCTTC | CSARGATGEYGYTF
TRBJ2-3 | - | TRBV4-1 | TRBD1 | TGCGCCAGCAGTCTAGATCCAAACAGGGGTTCGGCAGGTACGCAGTATTTT | CASSLDPNRGSAGTQYF
TRBJ2-1 | - | TRBV12-3/TRBV12-4 | TRBD1 | TGTGCCAGCAGCCTGGGACAGGGGATCTCGAATGAGCGGTTCTTC | CASSLGQGISNERFF
TRBJ2-3 | few | TRBV13 | - | TGTGCCAGCAGCTTACCGATGAGAGATACGCAGTATTTT | CASSLPMRDTQYF
TRBJ1-1 | - | TRBV5-6 | - | TGTGCCAGCAGCTTCCCCGGGACAAGACTGAACACTGAAGCTTTCTTT | CASSFPGTRLNTEAFF
TRBJ1-6 | few | TRBV10-3 | TRBD1 | TGTGCCGTCAGTTCGGACAGGAATACTTCACCCCTCCACTTT | CAVSSDRNTSPLHF
TRBJ1-1 | few | TRBV15 | - | TGTGCCACCAGCTTGCCAGAGAGTATGAACACTGAAGCTTTCTTT | CATSLPESMNTEAFF
TRBJ1-1 | - | TRBV5-1 | - | TGCGCCAGCAGCTTGGCCTCTGGGATAAACACTGAAGCTTTCTTT | CASSLASGINTEAFF
TRBJ2-5 | - | TRBV29-1 | TRBD1 | TGCAGCGGACAGGGCCTACAAGAGACCCAGTACTTC | CSGQGLQETQYF
TRBJ2-4 | - | TRBV10-3 | TRBD2 | TGTGCCATCAGTGAGTCGAGGGTGACTAGCGGGATTCACCTGGGAGGCAAAAACATTCAGTACTTC | CAISESRVTSGIHLGGKNIQYF
TRBJ2-3 | few | TRBV7-3 | TRBD2 | TGTGCCAGCAGCTTTAGCGGGGGGATCTCAGATACGCAGTATTTT | CASSFSGGISDTQYF
TRBJ2-5 | - | TRBV12-3/TRBV12-4 | - | TGTGCCAGCGGTCGGACTAACCAAGAGACCCAGTACTTC | CASGRTNQETQYF
TRBJ2-2 | few | TRBV5-1 | - | TGCGCCAGCCGAAATAACAGGGGGGGAACCGGGGAGCTGTTTTTT | CASRNNRGGTGELFF
TRBJ1-2 | few | TRBV20-1 | - | TGCAGTGCTAGAGATCCTGGGTGGGGCTACACCTTC | CSARDPGWGYTF
TRBJ2-3 | few | TRBV10-1 | - | TGCGCCAGCAGTGGACTAAATCGGGCTACGCAGTATTTT | CASSGLNRATQYF
TRBJ2-5 | few | TRBV19 | - | TGTGCCAGTAGCCTACTGGGTTCGACGCAAGAGACCCAGTACTTC | CASSLLGSTQETQYF
TRBJ2-3 | many | TRBV18 | TRBD1 | TGTGCCAGCTCACCAAGAGCACAGGGGGCCAACCCAGATACGCAGTATTTT | CASSPRAQGANPDTQYF
TRBJ1-4 | - | TRBV19 | - | TGTGCCAGTAGTATTCGGCGGCAGGAAAAACTGTTTTTT | CASSIRRQEKLFF
TRBJ1-3 | few | TRBV3-1 | - | TGTGCCAGCAGCGAAGGGGACACTCGCTCTGGAAACACCATATATTTT | CASSEGDTRSGNTIYF
TRBJ1-2 | once | TRBV9 | - | TGTGCCAGCAGCGTAGGATGGCAGACTAACTATGGCTACACCTTC | CASSVGWQTNYGYTF
TRBJ1-5 | many | TRBV29-1 | TRBD1 | TGCAGCGTTGGGAAATTGACGGGACAGGGATTACAGCCCCAGCATTTT | CSVGKLTGQGLQPQHF
TRBJ1-1 | - | TRBV7-2 | - | TGTGCCAGCAGCTTAGTCAGAGGAGGAGCTTTCTTT | CASSLVRGGAFF